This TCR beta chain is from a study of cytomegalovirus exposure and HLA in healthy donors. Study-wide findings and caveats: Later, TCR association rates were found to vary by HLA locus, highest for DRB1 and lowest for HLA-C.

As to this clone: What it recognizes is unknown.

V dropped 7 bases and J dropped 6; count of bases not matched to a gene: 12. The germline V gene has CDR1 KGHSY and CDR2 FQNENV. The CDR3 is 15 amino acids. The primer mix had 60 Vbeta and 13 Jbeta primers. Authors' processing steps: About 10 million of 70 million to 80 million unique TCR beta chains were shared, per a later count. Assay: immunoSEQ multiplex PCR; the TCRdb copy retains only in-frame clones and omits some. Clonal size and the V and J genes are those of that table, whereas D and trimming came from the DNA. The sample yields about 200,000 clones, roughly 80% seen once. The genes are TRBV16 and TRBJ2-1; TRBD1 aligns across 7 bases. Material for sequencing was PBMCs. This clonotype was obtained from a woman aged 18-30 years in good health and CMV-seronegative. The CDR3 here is CASTPKGQAPNEQFF. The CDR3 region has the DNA TGTGCCAGCACCCCTAAAGGACAGGCCCCCAATGAGCAGTTCTTC.